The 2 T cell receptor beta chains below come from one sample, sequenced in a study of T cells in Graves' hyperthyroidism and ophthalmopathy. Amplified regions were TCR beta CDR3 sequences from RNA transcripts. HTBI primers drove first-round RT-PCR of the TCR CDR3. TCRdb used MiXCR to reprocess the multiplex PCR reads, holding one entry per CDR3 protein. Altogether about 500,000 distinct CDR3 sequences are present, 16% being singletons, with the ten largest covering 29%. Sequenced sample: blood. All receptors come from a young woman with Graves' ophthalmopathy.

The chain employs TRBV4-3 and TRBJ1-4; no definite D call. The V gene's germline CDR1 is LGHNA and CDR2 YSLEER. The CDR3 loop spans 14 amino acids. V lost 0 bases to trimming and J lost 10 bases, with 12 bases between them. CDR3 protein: CASSQDYRPIKLFF. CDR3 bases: TGCGCCAGCAGCCAAGATTATCGGCCCATAAAACTGTTTTTT.

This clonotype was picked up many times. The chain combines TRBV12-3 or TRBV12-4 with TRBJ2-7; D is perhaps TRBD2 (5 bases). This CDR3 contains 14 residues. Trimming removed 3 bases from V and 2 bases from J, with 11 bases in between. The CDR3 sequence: CASSLRETTYEQYF. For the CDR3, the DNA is TGTGCCAGCAGTTTGAGGGAGACCACCTACGAGCAGTACTTC.